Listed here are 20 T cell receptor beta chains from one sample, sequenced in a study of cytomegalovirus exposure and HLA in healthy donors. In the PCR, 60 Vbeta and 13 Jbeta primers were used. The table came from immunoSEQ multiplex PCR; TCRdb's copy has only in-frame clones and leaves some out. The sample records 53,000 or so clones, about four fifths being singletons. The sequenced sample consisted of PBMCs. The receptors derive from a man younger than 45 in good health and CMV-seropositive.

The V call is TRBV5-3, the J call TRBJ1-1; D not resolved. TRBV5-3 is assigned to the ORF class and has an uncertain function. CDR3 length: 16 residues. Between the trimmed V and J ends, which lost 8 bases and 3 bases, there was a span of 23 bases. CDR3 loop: CASALQLEKEDTEAFF. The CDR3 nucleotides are TGTGCCAGTGCTCTTCAGCTGGAGAAGGAGGACACTGAAGCTTTCTTT.

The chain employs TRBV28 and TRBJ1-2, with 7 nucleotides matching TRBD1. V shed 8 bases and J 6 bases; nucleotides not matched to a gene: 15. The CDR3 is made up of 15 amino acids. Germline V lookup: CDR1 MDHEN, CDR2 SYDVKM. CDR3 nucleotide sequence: TGTGCCAGCCAAGGGACTTGGGACAGTAGAGATGGCTACACCTTC. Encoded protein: CASQGTWDSRDGYTF.

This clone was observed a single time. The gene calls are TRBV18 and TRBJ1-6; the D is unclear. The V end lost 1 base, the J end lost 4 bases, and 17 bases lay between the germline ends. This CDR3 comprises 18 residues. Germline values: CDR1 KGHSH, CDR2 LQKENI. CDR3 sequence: CASSPRGGRPLYNSPLHF. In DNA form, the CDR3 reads TGTGCCAGCTCACCACGAGGAGGCAGACCCTTATATAATTCACCCCTCCACTTT.

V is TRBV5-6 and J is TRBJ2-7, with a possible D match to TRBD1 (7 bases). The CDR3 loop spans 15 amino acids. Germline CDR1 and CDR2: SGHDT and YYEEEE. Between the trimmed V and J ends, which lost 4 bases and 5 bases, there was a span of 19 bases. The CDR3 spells CASSLGGTEPHEQYF. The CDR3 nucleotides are TGTGCCAGCAGCCTAGGCGGGACAGAGCCCCACGAGCAGTACTTC.

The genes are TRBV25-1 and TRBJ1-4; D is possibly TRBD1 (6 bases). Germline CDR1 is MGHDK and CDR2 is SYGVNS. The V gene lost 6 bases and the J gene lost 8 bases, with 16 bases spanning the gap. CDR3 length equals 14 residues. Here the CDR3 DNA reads TGTGCCAGCAGCGCAGGGGTAGTTCGCGAAAAACTGTTTTTT. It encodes CASSAGVVREKLFF.

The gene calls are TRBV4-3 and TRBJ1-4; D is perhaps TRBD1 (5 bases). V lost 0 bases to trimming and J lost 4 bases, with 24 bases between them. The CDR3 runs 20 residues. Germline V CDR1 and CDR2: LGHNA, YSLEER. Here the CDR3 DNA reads TGCGCCAGCAGCCAAGAACGGGGGGGTGTAAGAGGAGGATATAATGAAAAACTGTTTTTT. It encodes CASSQERGGVRGGYNEKLFF.

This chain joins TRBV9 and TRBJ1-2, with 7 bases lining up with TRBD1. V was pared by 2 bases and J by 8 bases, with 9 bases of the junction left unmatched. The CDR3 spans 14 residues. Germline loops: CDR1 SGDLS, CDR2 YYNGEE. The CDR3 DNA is TGTGCCAGCAGCGTGAGCCCGGACAGGACGGGCTACACCTTC. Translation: CASSVSPDRTGYTF.

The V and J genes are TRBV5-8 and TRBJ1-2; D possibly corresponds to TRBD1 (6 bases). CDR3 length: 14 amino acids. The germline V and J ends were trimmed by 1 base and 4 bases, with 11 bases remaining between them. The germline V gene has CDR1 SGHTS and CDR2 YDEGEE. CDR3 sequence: CASSLYREGYGYTF. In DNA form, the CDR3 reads TGTGCCAGCAGCTTGTACAGGGAGGGCTATGGCTACACCTTC. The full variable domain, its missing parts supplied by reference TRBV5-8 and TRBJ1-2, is EAGVTQSPTHLIKTRGQQATLRCSPISGHTSVYWYQQALGLGLQFLLWYDEGEERNRGNFPPRFSGRQFPNYSSELNVNALELEDSALYLCASSLYREGYGYTFGSGTRLTVV.

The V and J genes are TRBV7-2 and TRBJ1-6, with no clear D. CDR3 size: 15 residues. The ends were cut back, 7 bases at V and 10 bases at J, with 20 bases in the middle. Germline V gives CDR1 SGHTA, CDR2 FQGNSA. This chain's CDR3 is CASTLGGQDVSPLHF. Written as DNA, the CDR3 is TGTGCCAGCACCCTAGGAGGGCAGGATGTCTCACCCCTCCACTTT.

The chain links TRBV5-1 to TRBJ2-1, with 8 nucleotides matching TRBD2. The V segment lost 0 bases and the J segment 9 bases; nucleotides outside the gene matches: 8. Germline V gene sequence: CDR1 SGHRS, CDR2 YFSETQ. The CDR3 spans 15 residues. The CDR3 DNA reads TGCGCCAGCAGCTTGGGAGCGGGGGATCCCACTGAGCAGTTCTTC. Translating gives CASSLGAGDPTEQFF.

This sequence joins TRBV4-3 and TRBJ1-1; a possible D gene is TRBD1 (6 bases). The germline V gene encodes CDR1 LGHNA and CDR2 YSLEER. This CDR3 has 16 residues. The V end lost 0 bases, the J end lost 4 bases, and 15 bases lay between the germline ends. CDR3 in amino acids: CASSQDIGGGPTEAFF. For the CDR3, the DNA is TGCGCCAGCAGCCAAGATATAGGGGGGGGCCCCACTGAAGCTTTCTTT.

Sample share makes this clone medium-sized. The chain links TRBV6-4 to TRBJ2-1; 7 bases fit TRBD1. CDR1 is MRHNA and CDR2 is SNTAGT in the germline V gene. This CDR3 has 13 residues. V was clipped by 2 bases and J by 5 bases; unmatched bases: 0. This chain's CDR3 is CASSDRGHNEQFF. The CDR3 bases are TGTGCCAGCAGTGACAGGGGGCACAATGAGCAGTTCTTC.

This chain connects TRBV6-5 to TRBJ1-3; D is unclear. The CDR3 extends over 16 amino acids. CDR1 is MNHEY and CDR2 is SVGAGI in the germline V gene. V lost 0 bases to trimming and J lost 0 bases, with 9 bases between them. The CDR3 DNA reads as TGTGCCAGCAGTTACTCGAGAAGGAGCTCTGGAAACACCATATATTTT. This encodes CASSYSRRSSGNTIYF.

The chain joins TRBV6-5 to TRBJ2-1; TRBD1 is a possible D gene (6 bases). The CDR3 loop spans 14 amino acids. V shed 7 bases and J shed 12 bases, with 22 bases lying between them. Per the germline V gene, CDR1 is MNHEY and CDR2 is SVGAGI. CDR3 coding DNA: TGTGCCAGCACGTCGGCAGGGGCCGTATCAGCGCAGTTCTTC. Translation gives CASTSAGAVSAQFF.

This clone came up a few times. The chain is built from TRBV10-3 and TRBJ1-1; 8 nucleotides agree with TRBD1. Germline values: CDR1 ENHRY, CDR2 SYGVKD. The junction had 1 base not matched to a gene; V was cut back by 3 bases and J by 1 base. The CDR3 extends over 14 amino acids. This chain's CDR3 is CAISDTGGNTEAFF. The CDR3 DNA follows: TGTGCCATCAGTGACACAGGGGGGAACACTGAAGCTTTCTTT.

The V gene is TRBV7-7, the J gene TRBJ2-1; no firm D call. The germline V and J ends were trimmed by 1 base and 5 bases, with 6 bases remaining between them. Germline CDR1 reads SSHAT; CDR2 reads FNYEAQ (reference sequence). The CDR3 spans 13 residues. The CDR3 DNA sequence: TGTGCCAGCAGCTTAGGGCAGAACAATGAGCAGTTCTTC. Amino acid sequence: CASSLGQNNEQFF.

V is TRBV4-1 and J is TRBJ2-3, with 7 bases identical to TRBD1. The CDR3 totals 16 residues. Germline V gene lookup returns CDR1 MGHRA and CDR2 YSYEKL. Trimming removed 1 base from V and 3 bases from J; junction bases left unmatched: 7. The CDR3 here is CASSQVRGPPTDTQYF. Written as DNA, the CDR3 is TGCGCCAGCAGCCAAGTTAGGGGGCCCCCTACAGATACGCAGTATTTT.

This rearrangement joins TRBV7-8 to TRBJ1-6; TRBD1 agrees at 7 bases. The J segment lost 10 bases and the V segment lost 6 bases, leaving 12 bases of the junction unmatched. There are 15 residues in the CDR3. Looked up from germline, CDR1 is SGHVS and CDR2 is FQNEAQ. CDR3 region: CASRDRQGLSSPLHF. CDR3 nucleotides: TGTGCCAGCAGGGACCGACAGGGATTGTCATCACCCCTCCACTTT.

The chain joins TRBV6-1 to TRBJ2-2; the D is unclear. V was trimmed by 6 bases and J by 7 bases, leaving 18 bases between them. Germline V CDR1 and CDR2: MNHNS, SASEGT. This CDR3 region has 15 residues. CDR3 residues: CASSSPVSGGGELFF. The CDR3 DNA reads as TGTGCCAGCAGCTCCCCTGTATCTGGCGGCGGGGAGCTGTTTTTT.

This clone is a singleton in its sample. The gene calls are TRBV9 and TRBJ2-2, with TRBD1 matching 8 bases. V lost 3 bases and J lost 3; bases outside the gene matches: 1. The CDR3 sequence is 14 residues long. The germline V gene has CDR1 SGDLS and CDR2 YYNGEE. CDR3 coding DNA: TGTGCCAGCAGCGGGACAGGGTACACCGGGGAGCTGTTTTTT. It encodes CASSGTGYTGELFF.